The clone carrying this TCR beta chain showed up just a few times. Its antigen is still unknown. V lost 6 bases and J 0 bases, leaving 14 bases between the germline ends. The CDR3 sequence is 15 residues long. CD4+CD45RO+CD25- cells were isolated as memory CD4+ T cells. Amplification of TRBV12-4/TRBJ1-2 clonotypes used adaptor-ligated barcode primers. Each CDR3 protein is one row after TCRdb ran MiXCR on the multiplex PCR reads. Of 1,000 to 1,500 distinct CDR3 sequences detected, about 30% appear once; the ten largest clones hold around 10%. Study conclusions and caveats: Greatest tumor Treg TCR overlap was with tumor naive CD4+ cells.

The sequencing sample was made of memory CD4+ T cells sorted from blood. Subset here: memory CD4+ T cells, CD4+CD45RO+CD25-. The sequence was obtained from a female donor with breast cancer. The chain links TRBV12-3 or TRBV12-4 to TRBJ1-2, with D perhaps matching TRBD1 (5 bases). The CDR3 region has the DNA TGTGCCAGCAGGAAGACAGCTCGAGCTAACTATGGCTACACCTTC. Its protein is CASRKTARANYGYTF.